The 25 T cell receptor beta chains below all came from one sample that was sequenced in a study of blood T cell repertoires in COVID-19. Method: immunoSEQ multiplex PCR; TCRdb's copy keeps in-frame clones and lacks some. The sample consists of fewer than 150,000 clones, approximately 80% of them appearing once. Sequencing was carried out using peripheral blood. The receptors were sampled from a man aged 55 to 70 who had recovered from COVID-19.

The chain joins TRBV5-8 to TRBJ1-2, with D possibly TRBD1 on 5 matching bases. Germline loops: CDR1 SGHTS, CDR2 YDEGEE. V gave up 0 bases and J gave up 2 bases, with 11 bases separating them. This CDR3 comprises 15 residues. The CDR3 region has the DNA TGTGCCAGCAGCTTGGACAGGTGGAAAAACTATGGCTACACCTTC. It specifies CASSLDRWKNYGYTF.

The rearrangement joins TRBV28 to TRBJ2-7; maybe TRBD1 (5 bases). Trimming cost V 3 bases and J 0 bases, with 9 bases left between them. The CDR3 has 14 amino acids. CDR1 is MDHEN and CDR2 is SYDVKM in the germline V gene. This CDR3 reads CASSLRQYSYEQYF. The CDR3 DNA reads TGTGCCAGCAGTTTGAGACAGTACTCCTACGAGCAGTACTTC.

V and J are TRBV10-3 and TRBJ2-1, with D possibly being TRBD2 (6 bases). Trimming cost V 4 bases and J 5 bases, with 18 bases left between them. CDR3 length equals 16 residues. CDR1 and CDR2 from the germline V gene are ENHRY and SYGVKD. CDR3 protein: CAISAHREQTDNEQFF. CDR3 DNA: TGTGCCATCAGTGCCCACCGGGAGCAAACGGACAATGAGCAGTTCTTC.

Details on this clone: The sample contains more than one DNA sequence encoding this CDR3. The chain joins TRBV5-1 to TRBJ2-7, with 11 bases that match TRBD2. The germline CDR1 and CDR2 sequences are SGHRS and YFSETQ. The CDR3 has 14 residues. Trimming removed 4 bases from V and 3 bases from J; junction bases left unmatched: 3. The CDR3 DNA reads TGCGCCAGCAGCCCGGGACTAGCGGTCTACGAGCAGTACTTC. It specifies CASSPGLAVYEQYF. Filled out from reference TRBV5-1 and TRBJ2-7, the complete variable domain reads KAGVTQTPRYLIKTRGQQVTLSCSPISGHRSVSWYQQTPGQGLQFLFEYFSETQRNKGNFPGRFSGRQFSNSRSEMNVSTLELGDSALYLCASSPGLAVYEQYFGPGTRLTVT.

This clone was observed a single time. V gene TRBV3-1 (or the pseudogene TRBV3-2) combines with J gene TRBJ2-5, with a tentative D call TRBD2 (6 bases). Trimming pared 1 base from V and 5 bases from J, leaving 11 bases between. The CDR3 length is 14 residues. CDR1 and CDR2 (germline): LGHDT, YNNKEL (reference sequence). Written as DNA, the CDR3 is TGTGCCAGCAGCCAAGTTGCGGGAATTGAGACCCAGTACTTC. This encodes CASSQVAGIETQYF.

The chain joins TRBV28 to TRBJ1-3, with D uncertain. The CDR3 runs 16 residues. Germline V gene sequence: CDR1 MDHEN, CDR2 SYDVKM. V lost 2 bases and J lost 0, with 11 bases in between. The CDR3 nucleotides are TGTGCCAGCAGTTTACCTTCAGGTCCCTCTGGAAACACCATATATTTT. It is translated as CASSLPSGPSGNTIYF.

V gene TRBV3-1 (or the pseudogene TRBV3-2) combines with J gene TRBJ2-7; D unresolved. Per germline, CDR1 LGHDT and CDR2 YNNKEL (reference sequence). This CDR3 spans 12 amino acids. V gave up 4 bases and J gave up 5 bases, with 9 bases separating them. The DNA of the CDR3 is TGTGCCAGCAGCCCCGCGCCTGACGAGCAGTACTTC. It yields the protein CASSPAPDEQYF.

This clone was detected only a few times. Other DNA sequences within the sample encode an identical CDR3. The chain uses TRBV5-1 and TRBJ1-2; D is ambiguous. V gave up 0 bases and J gave up 2 bases, with 5 bases separating them. The germline CDR1 and CDR2 sequences are SGHRS and YFSETQ. The CDR3 contains 13 residues. The CDR3 DNA follows: TGCGCCAGCAGCTTGGGCCAGAACTATGGCTACACCTTC. This encodes CASSLGQNYGYTF.

The gene calls are TRBV29-1 and TRBJ1-1, with unresolved D. The CDR3 has 13 amino acids. The V end was cut by 6 bases, the J end by 1 base, with 12 bases between. Looked up from germline, CDR1 is SQVTM and CDR2 is ANQGSEA. Written as DNA, the CDR3 is TGCAGCGTCTCCGAGACGGGGAACACTGAAGCTTTCTTT. Its protein is CSVSETGNTEAFF.

The chain uses TRBV3-1 (or the pseudogene TRBV3-2) and TRBJ2-1; 14 bases match TRBD2. This CDR3 region has 17 residues. Germline CDR1 reads LGHDT; CDR2 reads YNNKEL (reference sequence). The V segment lost 1 base and the J segment 7 bases; nucleotides outside the gene matches: 6. CDR3 sequence (DNA): TGTGCCAGCAGCCAAGTTGGGACTAGCGGGGGCTCAAATGAGCAGTTCTTC. Translated: CASSQVGTSGGSNEQFF.

V and J are TRBV5-1 and TRBJ1-1; 7 positions agree with TRBD1. Germline V CDR1 and CDR2: SGHRS, YFSETQ. J lost 6 bases, V lost 2 bases, and 7 bases had no gene match. The length of the CDR3 is 14 residues. CDR3 nucleotide sequence: TGCGCCAGCAGCTTTATAGAGGGGGCCTCTGAAGCTTTCTTT. Residues: CASSFIEGASEAFF.

The rearrangement links TRBV24-1 to TRBJ2-2, with D possibly called TRBD1 or TRBD2 (5 bases each). V shed 4 bases and J shed 4 bases, with 12 bases lying between them. CDR1 KGHDR and CDR2 SFDVKD come from the germline V gene. This CDR3 spans 15 amino acids. CDR3 sequence: CATSELRGGTGELFF. CDR3 DNA sequence: TGTGCCACCAGTGAGTTGAGGGGTGGCACCGGGGAGCTGTTTTTT.

This chain joins TRBV28 and TRBJ2-1, with 7 bases lining up with TRBD1. V was clipped by 2 bases and J by 6 bases; unmatched bases: 7. The CDR3 is 15 amino acids. Germline V gives CDR1 MDHEN, CDR2 SYDVKM. The CDR3 loop reads CASSLARGSGNEQFF. CDR3 nucleotides: TGTGCCAGCAGTTTAGCCAGGGGGTCAGGCAATGAGCAGTTCTTC.

V is TRBV9 and J is TRBJ1-5; D ambiguous. CDR1 is SGDLS and CDR2 is YYNGEE in the germline V gene. CDR3 length: 13 amino acids. The germline V and J ends were trimmed by 4 bases and 1 base, with 6 bases remaining between them. CDR3 bases: TGTGCCAGCAGCACGCAGAGCAATCAGCCCCAGCATTTT. Translating gives CASSTQSNQPQHF.

The chain combines TRBV7-2 with TRBJ1-5, with a weak D call TRBD1 (6 bases). Between the trimmed V and J ends, which lost 1 base and 0 bases, there was a span of 16 bases. The CDR3 contains 18 residues. Germline CDR1 reads SGHTA; CDR2 reads FQGNSA. The CDR3 region is CASSLEFQGRYSNQPQHF. The DNA of the CDR3 is TGTGCCAGCAGCTTAGAATTCCAGGGGAGATATAGCAATCAGCCCCAGCATTTT.

The chain employs TRBV10-3 and TRBJ2-1; the D is unclear. CDR1 is ENHRY, CDR2 SYGVKD, per germline. The V gene lost 7 bases and the J gene lost 4 bases, with 8 bases spanning the gap. The CDR3 contains 12 residues. The CDR3 DNA follows: TGTGCCATCACTACTGATTACAATGAGCAGTTCTTC. Protein sequence: CAITTDYNEQFF.

J is TRBJ2-7 and V is TRBV7-2; possibly TRBD2 for D (6 bases). The CDR3 extends over 13 amino acids. The V gene lost 6 bases and the J gene lost 4 bases, with 13 bases spanning the gap. Germline CDR1 reads SGHTA; CDR2 reads FQGNSA. CDR3: CASRGAGRYEQYF. Here the CDR3 DNA reads TGTGCCAGCAGGGGCGCGGGGAGGTACGAGCAGTACTTC.

This rearrangement joins TRBV28 to TRBJ1-1; D perhaps matches TRBD1 (5 bases). V was pared by 2 bases and J by 2 bases, with 9 bases between. Germline CDR1 and CDR2: MDHEN and SYDVKM. CDR3 length: 14 amino acids. The CDR3 loop reads CASSLRGSNTEAFF. The CDR3 nucleotides read TGTGCCAGCAGTTTAAGGGGAAGCAACACTGAAGCTTTCTTT.

The V call is TRBV7-3, the J call TRBJ2-2, with 14 bases lining up with TRBD2. Germline V gives CDR1 SGHTA, CDR2 FQGTGA. The ends lost 5 bases at V and 6 bases at J; junction bases unmatched: 5. CDR3 length: 16 residues. This CDR3 reads CASSLGLAGAAGELFF. The CDR3 DNA reads as TGTGCCAGCAGCCTGGGACTAGCGGGAGCCGCCGGGGAGCTGTTTTTT.

V is TRBV7-9 and J is TRBJ2-7; D remains ambiguous. The germline V gene has CDR1 SEHNR and CDR2 FQNEAQ (reference sequence). With 3 bases removed from V and 0 bases from J, the gap between germline ends came to 18 bases. The CDR3 extends over 17 amino acids. CDR3 residues: CASSFSHRVASSYEQYF. The CDR3 coding sequence is TGTGCCAGCAGCTTCTCTCACCGGGTGGCGTCCTCCTACGAGCAGTACTTC.

The chain is built from TRBV28 and TRBJ1-5, with 8 bases lining up with TRBD1. The V segment lost 5 bases and the J segment 4 bases; nucleotides outside the gene matches: 13. This CDR3 has 17 residues. CDR1 and CDR2 (germline): MDHEN, SYDVKM. This CDR3 reads CASSPPRGQGGNQPQHF. DNA of the CDR3: TGTGCCAGCAGTCCACCCCGCGGACAGGGTGGGAATCAGCCCCAGCATTTT.

V is TRBV4-2 and J is TRBJ2-3; 8 nucleotides line up with TRBD2. CDR3 length: 17 amino acids. V was clipped by 2 bases and J by 2 bases; unmatched bases: 9. From germline, CDR1 is LGHNA and CDR2 YNFKEQ. CDR3: CASSQQGISGNTDTQYF. CDR3 DNA: TGTGCCAGCAGCCAACAAGGTATTAGCGGGAACACAGATACGCAGTATTTT.

Only one count was recorded for this clone. This rearrangement joins TRBV5-1 to TRBJ1-1; possibly TRBD1 for D (5 bases). V lost 1 base, J lost 1 base, and 11 bases lay in between. The CDR3 length is 15 residues. CDR1 and CDR2 from the germline V gene are SGHRS and YFSETQ. The CDR3 nucleotides are TGCGCCAGCAGCTTGTACCCAGGGCAGAACACTGAAGCTTTCTTT. Translating it yields CASSLYPGQNTEAFF. The complete variable domain, with remaining parts taken from reference TRBV5-1 and TRBJ1-1, reads KAGVTQTPRYLIKTRGQQVTLSCSPISGHRSVSWYQQTPGQGLQFLFEYFSETQRNKGNFPGRFSGRQFSNSRSEMNVSTLELGDSALYLCASSLYPGQNTEAFFGQGTRLTVV.

This clone has a count of ten or more. V is TRBV29-1 and J is TRBJ2-7, with 8 bases that match TRBD2. CDR3 length equals 15 residues. V shed 6 bases, J shed 5 bases, and the junction held 15 bases outside the gene matches. Germline CDR1 SQVTM, CDR2 ANQGSEA. CDR3 sequence reads: CSVGLLAGGGDEQYF. CDR3 DNA sequence: TGCAGCGTGGGGCTTCTAGCGGGTGGAGGGGACGAGCAGTACTTC.

This clone has just one count. The genes are TRBV10-3 and TRBJ2-7; 8 bases fit TRBD2. The V segment lost 4 bases and the J segment 0 bases; nucleotides outside the gene matches: 5. The CDR3 runs 15 residues. The germline CDR1 and CDR2 sequences are ENHRY and SYGVKD. CDR3 protein: CAISGSGGPSYEQYF. The CDR3 bases are TGTGCCATCAGTGGGAGCGGGGGACCCTCCTACGAGCAGTACTTC.